A selection of T cell receptor beta chains follows, all from one sample in a study of cytomegalovirus exposure and HLA in healthy donors. Only in-frame clones appear in the TCRdb table, and some are missing; sequencing was by immunoSEQ multiplex PCR. The repertoire table contains around 97,000 clones. The sample consisted of PBMCs. All receptors come from a man aged 40-55 years in good health and CMV-seronegative. Each CDR3 is given with its conserved first and last residue. The order of the fields is V gene, J gene, D gene, CDR3 DNA, CDR3 protein. A D gene is named only where the DNA matches it firmly.

v_call: TRBV5-1
j_call: TRBJ2-5
d_call: .
cdr3_nt: TGCGCCAGCAGCTTCGAAGAGACCCAGTACTTC
cdr3_aa: CASSFEETQYF

v_call: TRBV5-4
j_call: TRBJ2-4
d_call: TRBD2
cdr3_nt: TGTGCCAGCAGCTTGGTAGCGGGGGGGCTTGGGAACATTCAGTACTTC
cdr3_aa: CASSLVAGGLGNIQYF

v_call: TRBV7-9
j_call: TRBJ1-1
d_call: .
cdr3_nt: TGTGCCAGCAGCAATGGAACCGCAGGGTACACTGAAGCTTTCTTT
cdr3_aa: CASSNGTAGYTEAFF

v_call: TRBV2
j_call: TRBJ2-1
d_call: TRBD2
cdr3_nt: TGTGCCAGCAGCCCGGGACTAGCGGGGAGTGAGCAGTTCTTC
cdr3_aa: CASSPGLAGSEQFF

v_call: TRBV30
j_call: TRBJ2-7
d_call: .
cdr3_nt: TGTGCCTGGATCGCAGGAGGTACCTACGAGCAGTACTTC
cdr3_aa: CAWIAGGTYEQYF

v_call: TRBV29-1
j_call: TRBJ2-6
d_call: TRBD1
cdr3_nt: TGCAGCGCCCAGACAGGGTCTGGGGCCAACGTCCTGACTTTC
cdr3_aa: CSAQTGSGANVLTF

v_call: TRBV15
j_call: TRBJ1-1
d_call: TRBD1
cdr3_nt: TGTGCCACCAGCCTGCGGACAGGGGCCACTGAAGCTTTCTTT
cdr3_aa: CATSLRTGATEAFF

v_call: TRBV5-4
j_call: TRBJ2-3
d_call: TRBD2
cdr3_nt: TGTGCCAGCAGTCGAATACTAGCGGGGGTGGTAGATACGCAGTATTTT
cdr3_aa: CASSRILAGVVDTQYF

v_call: TRBV7-6
j_call: TRBJ2-7
d_call: TRBD2
cdr3_nt: TGTGCCAGCAGCTTAGGATCCAGCGGGGGGGCGTGGGAGCAGTACTTC
cdr3_aa: CASSLGSSGGAWEQYF

v_call: TRBV30
j_call: TRBJ1-5
d_call: .
cdr3_nt: TGTGCCTGGACAGGGAAGCAGGCGGTCAATCAGCCCCAGCATTTT
cdr3_aa: CAWTGKQAVNQPQHF

v_call: TRBV28
j_call: TRBJ2-3
d_call: .
cdr3_nt: TGTGCCAGCAGGGGGGCTAGCGGACACACAGATACGCAGTATTTT
cdr3_aa: CASRGASGHTDTQYF

v_call: TRBV2
j_call: TRBJ2-7
d_call: .
cdr3_nt: TGTGCCAGCAGTAATAGTGGGGTGGCGGGCGAGCAGTACTTC
cdr3_aa: CASSNSGVAGEQYF

v_call: TRBV28
j_call: TRBJ2-7
d_call: TRBD2
cdr3_nt: TGTGCCAGCTGTAGCGGGAGTACGTACGAGCAGTACTTC
cdr3_aa: CASCSGSTYEQYF

v_call: TRBV7-9
j_call: TRBJ1-1
d_call: TRBD1
cdr3_nt: TGTGCCAGCAGCTTAGAGACAGGGGCATCTGAAGCTTTCTTT
cdr3_aa: CASSLETGASEAFF

v_call: TRBV5-6
j_call: TRBJ2-2
d_call: .
cdr3_nt: TGTGCCAGCAGCTCGAGGGACATACAGAACACCGGGGAGCTGTTTTTT
cdr3_aa: CASSSRDIQNTGELFF

v_call: TRBV27
j_call: TRBJ1-1
d_call: .
cdr3_nt: TGTGCCAGCAGCGGAGGACCGGAAGCTTTCTTT
cdr3_aa: CASSGGPEAFF

v_call: TRBV29-1
j_call: TRBJ2-7
d_call: .
cdr3_nt: TGCAGCGTTGAGCTTGCCCCCGGAGGGTCCACCTACGAGCAGTACTTC
cdr3_aa: CSVELAPGGSTYEQYF

v_call: TRBV9
j_call: TRBJ2-5
d_call: .
cdr3_nt: TGTGCCAGCAGCGTAGGAGTTCGAGCGGGTGATGTGTGGACCCAGTACTTC
cdr3_aa: CASSVGVRAGDVWTQYF